This entry describes one T cell receptor beta chain. Authors' data handling: It was from reference gene primer amplification that nucleated cell counts were estimated. Using immunoSEQ multiplex PCR, the repertoire was profiled, and TCRdb retains in-frame clones only, with some absent. The V and J calls and the clone size are those of that table, but D and trimming were determined from the DNA. The sample yields over 200,000 clones, about 90% seen once. The V and J ends lost 4 bases and 5 bases, in that order; junction bases with no gene match: 7. The CDR3 extends over 14 amino acids. Germline CDR1 LGHDT, CDR2 YNNKEL (reference sequence). A Seattle source enrolled patients during active infection and followed them longitudinally. This sample was taken from a study of blood T cell repertoires in COVID-19. Across the whole study: Some COVID-19 samples were acute and others convalescent; all came from the United States, Italy and Spain. T cells, B-cell-depleted T cells, or PBMCs supplied cDNA or gDNA.

This chain connects TRBV3-1 (or the pseudogene TRBV3-2) to TRBJ2-7, with 8 bases that match TRBD1. The TCR sequence derives from a man aged 25 to 45 with COVID-19, enrolled during active disease. Sequencing was performed on peripheral blood. CDR3 residues: CASSPRQGFNEQYF. In DNA form, the CDR3 reads TGTGCCAGCAGCCCTCGACAGGGGTTCAACGAGCAGTACTTC.